Ten or more counts support the clone carrying this T cell receptor beta chain. Its cognate antigen is unknown. Profiled with immunoSEQ multiplex PCR; TCRdb holds only in-frame clones, not every one. The sample includes tens of thousands of clones, none of them occurring once. The CDR3 has 14 amino acids. Trimming cost V 5 bases and J 7 bases; bases outside gene matches: 6. The germline V gene has CDR1 SGHDT and CDR2 YYEEEE. This sample was taken from a study of T cells after posttransplantation cyclophosphamide. Overall study findings and caveats: TRB clonality was highly associated with recipient CMV seropositivity and reactivation. TRB overlap between skin or GI tissue T cells and blood was limited.

The sequence came from a woman in her twenties or thirties in good health and a related stem cell transplant donor. The chain joins TRBV5-6 to TRBJ1-5; TRBD1 agrees at 10 bases. The sequenced material came from PBMCs. CDR3 region: CASRRQGAGQPQHF. CDR3 sequence (DNA): TGTGCCAGCAGAAGACAGGGGGCAGGCCAGCCCCAGCATTTT.